The entry that follows covers one TCR beta chain sequence. These data come from a study of blood T cell repertoires in COVID-19. Libraries were prepared by immunoSEQ multiplex PCR; TCRdb keeps only in-frame clonotypes and omits some of them. The table has a few hundred thousand clones, over 70% seen once. The sequencing sample was made of peripheral blood. This TCR was sampled from a woman in her 70s with COVID-19, enrolled during active disease.

CDR3 residues: CASSPLGTFYEQYF. The CDR3 DNA reads as TGTGCCAGCAGCCCGCTTGGGACTTTCTACGAGCAGTACTTC. The genes are TRBV9 and TRBJ2-7; a possible D gene is TRBD2 (6 bases). Trimming pared 4 bases from V and 3 bases from J, leaving 14 bases between. The CDR3 is 14 residues long. CDR1 and CDR2 from the germline V gene are SGDLS and YYNGEE. Together with reference TRBV9 and TRBJ2-7, the CDR3 gives the full variable domain: DSGVTQTPKHLITATGQRVTLRCSPRSGDLSVYWYQQSLDQGLQFLIQYYNGEERAKGNILERFSAQQFPDLHSELNLSSLELGDSALYFCASSPLGTFYEQYFGPGTRLTVT.